This TCR beta chain was identified during a study of blood T cell repertoires in COVID-19. In its sample, this clone was seen once. Participants came from about 23 US areas, aged roughly 18 to 89 years. Germline CDR1 SGHDN, CDR2 FVKESK. V shed 2 bases and J shed 7 bases, with 8 bases lying between them. This CDR3 comprises 12 residues. Per the authors' pipeline: Reference gene primers were amplified, and this amplification served to estimate nucleated cell counts. The method was immunoSEQ multiplex PCR; TCRdb's version includes in-frame clones alone and lacks a portion of them. V, J and clone size are taken as reported in that table, and D and trimming were inferred from the DNA itself. The sample contains under 250,000 clones, about 87% of which appear only once.

Specimen: PBMCs or T cells enriched from blood (not recorded which). The V gene is TRBV14, the J gene TRBJ1-1, with D hard to call. This clonotype was sampled from a woman aged 25-40 years with acute COVID-19. CDR3 protein: CASSQSFVEAFF. CDR3 in DNA: TGTGCCAGCAGCCAAAGCTTCGTTGAAGCTTTCTTT.